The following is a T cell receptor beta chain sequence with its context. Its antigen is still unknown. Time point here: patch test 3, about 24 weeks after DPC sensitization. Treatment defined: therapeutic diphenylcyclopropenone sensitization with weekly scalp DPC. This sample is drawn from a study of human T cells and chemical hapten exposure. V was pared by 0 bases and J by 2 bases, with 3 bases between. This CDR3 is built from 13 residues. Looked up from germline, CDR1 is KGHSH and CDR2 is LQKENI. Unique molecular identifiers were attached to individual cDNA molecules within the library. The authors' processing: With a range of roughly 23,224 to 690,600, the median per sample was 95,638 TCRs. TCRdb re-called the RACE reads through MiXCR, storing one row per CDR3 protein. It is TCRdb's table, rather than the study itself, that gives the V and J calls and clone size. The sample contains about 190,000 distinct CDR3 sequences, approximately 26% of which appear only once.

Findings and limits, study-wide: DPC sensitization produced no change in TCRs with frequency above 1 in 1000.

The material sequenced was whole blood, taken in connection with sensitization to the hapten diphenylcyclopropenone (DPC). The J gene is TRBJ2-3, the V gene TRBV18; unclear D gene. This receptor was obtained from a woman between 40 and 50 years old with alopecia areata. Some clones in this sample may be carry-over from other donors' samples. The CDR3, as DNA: TGTGCCAGCTCACCACCGAACACAGATACGCAGTATTTT. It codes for CASSPPNTDTQYF. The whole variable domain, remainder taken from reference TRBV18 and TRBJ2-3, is NAGVMQNPRHLVRRRGQEARLRCSPMKGHSHVYWYRQLPEEGLKFMVYLQKENIIDESGMPKERFSAEFPKEGPSILRIQQVVRGDSAAYFCASSPPNTDTQYFGPGTRLTVL.